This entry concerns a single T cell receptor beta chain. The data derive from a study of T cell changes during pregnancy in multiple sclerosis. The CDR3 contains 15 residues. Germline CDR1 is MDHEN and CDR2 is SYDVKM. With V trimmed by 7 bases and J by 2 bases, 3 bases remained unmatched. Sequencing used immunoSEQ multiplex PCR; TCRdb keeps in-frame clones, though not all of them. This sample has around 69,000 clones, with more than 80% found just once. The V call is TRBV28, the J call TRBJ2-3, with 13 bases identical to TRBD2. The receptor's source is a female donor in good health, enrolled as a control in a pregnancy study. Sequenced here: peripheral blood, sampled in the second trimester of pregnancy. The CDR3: CASTLAGGDTDTQYF. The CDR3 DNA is TGTGCCAGCACACTAGCGGGGGGGGACACAGATACGCAGTATTTT.